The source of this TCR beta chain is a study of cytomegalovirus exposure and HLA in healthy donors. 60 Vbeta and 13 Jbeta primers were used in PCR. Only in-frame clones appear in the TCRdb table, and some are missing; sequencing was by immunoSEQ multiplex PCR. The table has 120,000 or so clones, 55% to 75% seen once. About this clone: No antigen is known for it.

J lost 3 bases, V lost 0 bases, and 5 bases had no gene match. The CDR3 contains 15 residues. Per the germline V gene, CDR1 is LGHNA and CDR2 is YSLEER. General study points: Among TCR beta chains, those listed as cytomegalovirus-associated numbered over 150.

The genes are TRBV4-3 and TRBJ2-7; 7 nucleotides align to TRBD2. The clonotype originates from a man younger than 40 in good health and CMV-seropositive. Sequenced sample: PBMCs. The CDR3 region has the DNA TGCGCCAGCAGCCAAGAAGAACGGGGGGACTACGAGCAGTACTTC. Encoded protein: CASSQEERGDYEQYF.